The rows below give T cell receptor beta chains drawn from one sample of a study of OX40 agonist ivuxolimab in advanced cancers. Sequencing used immunoSEQ multiplex PCR; TCRdb keeps in-frame clones, though not all of them. The sample yields about 82,000 clones, around 84% seen once. The material was CD4+ or CD8+ T cells sorted from blood, obtained in a trial of the OX40 agonist ivuxolimab. All receptors come from an adult with an advanced solid tumor such as melanoma, head and neck, liver or kidney cancer. CDR3s include the opening cysteine and the closing phenylalanine or tryptophan. A D gene is named only where the DNA matches it firmly. Expanded clones are given a class, and other clones once, few, many or no size at all.

j_gene: TRBJ2-7
d_gene: TRBD1
v_gene: TRBV6-1
abundance: -
CDR3aa: CASTGQINSYEQYF
CDR3nt: TGTGCCAGCACGGGACAGATAAACTCCTACGAGCAGTACTTC

j_gene: TRBJ2-7
d_gene: TRBD1
v_gene: TRBV14
abundance: once
CDR3aa: CAGGQGSYEQYF
CDR3nt: TGTGCCGGGGGACAGGGGAGCTACGAGCAGTACTTC

j_gene: TRBJ2-7
d_gene: TRBD1
v_gene: TRBV5-6
abundance: -
CDR3aa: CASSLYQGADEQYF
CDR3nt: TGTGCCAGCAGCTTGTATCAGGGGGCTGACGAGCAGTACTTC

j_gene: TRBJ1-4
d_gene: -
v_gene: TRBV5-1
abundance: -
CDR3aa: CASSLGYVAEKLFF
CDR3nt: TGCGCCAGCAGCTTGGGGTACGTGGCCGAAAAACTGTTTTTT

j_gene: TRBJ1-1
d_gene: TRBD1
v_gene: TRBV5-1
abundance: -
CDR3aa: CASSSQGGTEAFF
CDR3nt: TGCGCCAGCAGCTCACAGGGGGGCACTGAAGCTTTCTTT

j_gene: TRBJ1-1
d_gene: -
v_gene: TRBV19
abundance: -
CDR3aa: CASSIGSSGAFF
CDR3nt: TGTGCCAGTAGTATAGGGTCATCAGGGGCTTTCTTT

j_gene: TRBJ1-4
d_gene: -
v_gene: TRBV6-6
abundance: -
CDR3aa: CASSYQSNEKLFF
CDR3nt: TGTGCCAGCAGTTACCAGAGTAATGAAAAACTGTTTTTT

j_gene: TRBJ1-2
d_gene: TRBD1
v_gene: TRBV5-8
abundance: few
CDR3aa: CASSQDQGVGDYGYTF
CDR3nt: TGTGCCAGCAGCCAAGATCAGGGGGTGGGGGACTATGGCTACACCTTC

j_gene: TRBJ1-1
d_gene: -
v_gene: TRBV20-1
abundance: few
CDR3aa: CSARGMTEAFF
CDR3nt: TGCAGTGCTAGAGGGATGACTGAAGCTTTCTTT

j_gene: TRBJ1-5
d_gene: -
v_gene: TRBV18
abundance: -
CDR3aa: CASSPSHSNQPQHF
CDR3nt: TGTGCCAGCTCACCCTCGCACAGCAATCAGCCCCAGCATTTT

j_gene: TRBJ1-1
d_gene: -
v_gene: TRBV6-5
abundance: -
CDR3aa: CASSYSNTGKTEAFF
CDR3nt: TGTGCCAGCAGTTACTCGAATACAGGGAAGACTGAAGCTTTCTTT

j_gene: TRBJ1-4
d_gene: -
v_gene: TRBV5-4
abundance: once
CDR3aa: CASSLRTGTENEKLFF
CDR3nt: TGTGCCAGCAGCTTGCGGACCGGGACGGAAAATGAAAAACTGTTTTTT

j_gene: TRBJ2-7
d_gene: TRBD2
v_gene: TRBV11-1
abundance: -
CDR3aa: CASSSPAGGSYEQYF
CDR3nt: TGTGCCAGCAGCTCCCCGGCGGGGGGGTCCTACGAGCAGTACTTC

j_gene: TRBJ2-2
d_gene: TRBD1
v_gene: TRBV30
abundance: once
CDR3aa: CAMGQGTYTGELFF
CDR3nt: TGTGCGATGGGACAGGGGACTTACACCGGGGAGCTGTTTTTT

j_gene: TRBJ2-3
d_gene: -
v_gene: TRBV7-6
abundance: -
CDR3aa: CASSLKASTDTQYF
CDR3nt: TGTGCCAGCAGCTTAAAGGCTAGCACAGATACGCAGTATTTT

j_gene: TRBJ1-5
d_gene: -
v_gene: TRBV7-9
abundance: -
CDR3aa: CASSLAGGPNQPQHF
CDR3nt: TGTGCCAGCAGCCTGGCAGGTGGACCCAATCAGCCCCAGCATTTT

j_gene: TRBJ2-7
d_gene: -
v_gene: TRBV5-1
abundance: -
CDR3aa: CASSLASGTIYEQYF
CDR3nt: TGCGCCAGCAGCTTGGCCTCAGGGACGATATACGAGCAGTACTTC

j_gene: TRBJ1-2
d_gene: -
v_gene: TRBV2
abundance: medium-sized
CDR3aa: CASKQENYGYTF
CDR3nt: TGTGCCAGCAAGCAGGAAAACTATGGCTACACCTTC

j_gene: TRBJ2-3
d_gene: TRBD2
v_gene: TRBV7-2
abundance: -
CDR3aa: CASSLSLAGGYETQYF
CDR3nt: TGTGCCAGCAGCTTAAGCCTAGCGGGAGGGTACGAGACGCAGTATTTT

j_gene: TRBJ2-2
d_gene: -
v_gene: TRBV7-8
abundance: -
CDR3aa: CASSSPLGWGAGELFF
CDR3nt: TGTGCCAGCAGCTCACCCCTAGGGTGGGGCGCTGGGGAGCTGTTTTTT

j_gene: TRBJ2-1
d_gene: TRBD2
v_gene: TRBV7-9
abundance: -
CDR3aa: CASSSGTSGRSSEQFF
CDR3nt: TGTGCCAGCAGCTCGGGGACTAGCGGGAGATCGAGTGAGCAGTTCTTC

j_gene: TRBJ2-7
d_gene: -
v_gene: TRBV12-5
abundance: once
CDR3aa: CASARGGTSIYEQYF
CDR3nt: TGTGCTAGTGCACGCGGCGGGACCTCTATATACGAGCAGTACTTC

j_gene: TRBJ2-7
d_gene: -
v_gene: TRBV10-3
abundance: -
CDR3aa: CAISDEYEQYF
CDR3nt: TGTGCCATCAGTGACGAATACGAGCAGTACTTC

j_gene: TRBJ2-1
d_gene: TRBD1
v_gene: TRBV7-9
abundance: -
CDR3aa: CASSLVGQVYNEQFF
CDR3nt: TGTGCCAGCAGCTTAGTCGGACAGGTATACAATGAGCAGTTCTTC

j_gene: TRBJ2-2
d_gene: -
v_gene: TRBV15
abundance: -
CDR3aa: CATSRDPFQGWGLNTGELFF
CDR3nt: TGTGCCACCAGCAGAGATCCTTTTCAGGGATGGGGCCTGAACACCGGGGAGCTGTTTTTT

j_gene: TRBJ1-5
d_gene: TRBD1
v_gene: TRBV5-1
abundance: -
CDR3aa: CASSLSGGFGQPQHF
CDR3nt: TGCGCCAGCAGTCTCTCAGGGGGATTTGGTCAGCCCCAGCATTTT

j_gene: TRBJ1-5
d_gene: -
v_gene: TRBV19
abundance: -
CDR3aa: CASSIFGQPQHF
CDR3nt: TGTGCCAGTAGTATTTTTGGTCAGCCCCAGCATTTT

j_gene: TRBJ2-7
d_gene: -
v_gene: TRBV7-8
abundance: -
CDR3aa: CASSLVTYYEQYF
CDR3nt: TGTGCCAGCAGCTTAGTTACCTACTACGAGCAGTACTTC

j_gene: TRBJ1-5
d_gene: -
v_gene: TRBV10-3
abundance: -
CDR3aa: CAISEGQGNQPQHF
CDR3nt: TGTGCCATCAGTGAAGGTCAGGGAAATCAGCCCCAGCATTTT

j_gene: TRBJ1-1
d_gene: -
v_gene: TRBV21-1
abundance: -
CDR3aa: CASSPPPPGPMNTEAFF
CDR3nt: TGTGCCAGCAGCCCACCACCCCCGGGACCTATGAACACTGAAGCTTTCTTT

j_gene: TRBJ2-2
d_gene: -
v_gene: TRBV19
abundance: -
CDR3aa: CASSESGRKNTGELFF
CDR3nt: TGTGCCAGTAGCGAATCGGGACGGAAGAACACCGGGGAGCTGTTTTTT

j_gene: TRBJ1-6
d_gene: -
v_gene: TRBV27
abundance: -
CDR3aa: CASSLEHLNSPLHF
CDR3nt: TGTGCCAGCAGTTTAGAACATCTAAATTCACCCCTCCACTTT

j_gene: TRBJ2-5
d_gene: TRBD2
v_gene: TRBV6-6
abundance: -
CDR3aa: CASSYFFSGGGETQYF
CDR3nt: TGTGCCAGCAGTTACTTCTTTAGCGGGGGGGGAGAGACCCAGTACTTC

j_gene: TRBJ1-1
d_gene: -
v_gene: TRBV4-1
abundance: -
CDR3aa: CASSLQAGGLTEAFF
CDR3nt: TGCGCCAGCAGCCTCCAGGCGGGGGGCCTCACTGAAGCTTTCTTT

j_gene: TRBJ1-5
d_gene: -
v_gene: TRBV19
abundance: -
CDR3aa: CASSTDGVQPQHF
CDR3nt: TGTGCCAGTAGTACAGACGGAGTTCAGCCCCAGCATTTT

j_gene: TRBJ1-2
d_gene: -
v_gene: TRBV6-6
abundance: medium-sized
CDR3aa: CATWGSRLYGYTF
CDR3nt: TGTGCCACCTGGGGAAGCCGCCTCTATGGCTACACCTTC

j_gene: TRBJ2-7
d_gene: -
v_gene: TRBV5-1
abundance: -
CDR3aa: CASSGQPSSYEQYF
CDR3nt: TGCGCCAGCAGCGGACAGCCGAGCTCCTACGAGCAGTACTTC

j_gene: TRBJ2-7
d_gene: -
v_gene: TRBV7-9
abundance: -
CDR3aa: CASSLGLAAYEQYF
CDR3nt: TGTGCCAGCAGCTTAGGGTTAGCGGCTTACGAGCAGTACTTC

j_gene: TRBJ1-5
d_gene: TRBD1
v_gene: TRBV7-2
abundance: -
CDR3aa: CASSLDRGQGSNQPQHF
CDR3nt: TGTGCCAGCAGCTTAGACAGGGGGCAGGGAAGCAATCAGCCCCAGCATTTT

j_gene: TRBJ2-3
d_gene: -
v_gene: TRBV5-1
abundance: -
CDR3aa: CASSLDPFRINTDTQYF
CDR3nt: TGCGCCAGCAGCTTGGATCCCTTTAGGATAAACACAGATACGCAGTATTTT

j_gene: TRBJ1-5
d_gene: TRBD1
v_gene: TRBV19
abundance: -
CDR3aa: CASSGTGNQPQHF
CDR3nt: TGTGCCAGTAGTGGGACAGGGAATCAGCCCCAGCATTTT

j_gene: TRBJ2-7
d_gene: -
v_gene: TRBV21-1
abundance: -
CDR3aa: CASSKDLGLTPDPYEQYF
CDR3nt: TGTGCCAGCAGCAAAGACCTTGGACTGACACCAGATCCCTACGAGCAGTACTTC

j_gene: TRBJ2-1
d_gene: TRBD2
v_gene: TRBV18
abundance: -
CDR3aa: CASSAAVPGLEIHEQFF
CDR3nt: TGTGCCAGCTCAGCAGCCGTTCCGGGACTAGAAATCCATGAGCAGTTCTTC

j_gene: TRBJ2-3
d_gene: -
v_gene: TRBV9
abundance: -
CDR3aa: CASSYGHSSTDTQYF
CDR3nt: TGTGCCAGCAGTTACGGACACTCCAGCACAGATACGCAGTATTTT